This paragraph reports one TCR beta chain. No antigen is known for it. The CDR3 loop spans 12 amino acids. The germline V gene has CDR1 MGHRA and CDR2 YSYEKL. Trimming pared 0 bases from V and 7 bases from J, leaving 6 bases between. This sample is part of a study of cytomegalovirus exposure and HLA in healthy donors. Researchers ran the PCR with 60 Vbeta and 13 Jbeta primers. Repertoires were generated with immunoSEQ multiplex PCR, while TCRdb's copy carries only in-frame clones and drops some. The table has roughly 130,000 clones, roughly 90% seen once. Healthy bone marrow donors formed the donor group. Study-wide results and caveats: Despite most TCR sequences being rare, some public TCRs occurred in many donors. Sequencing likely caused a cluster of highly shared sequence variants.

The chain recombines TRBV4-1 with TRBJ1-2, with D possibly TRBD1 on 5 matching bases. Sequencing was done on a sample of PBMCs. This TCR was recovered from a woman aged 40 to 50 in good health and CMV-seronegative. CDR3 bases: TGCGCCAGCAGCCAAGAGGGGGGTGGCTACACCTTC. This codes for CASSQEGGGYTF.